The source of this T cell receptor beta chain is a study of cytomegalovirus exposure and HLA in healthy donors. General study findings and limits: The study listed approximately 170 cytomegalovirus-associated TCR beta chains.

Comment on this clone: Its specificity is not known.

Germline CDR1 and CDR2: MNHEY and SMNVEV (reference sequence). CDR3 length: 17 residues. The V gene end was trimmed by 5 bases and the J gene end by 0 bases; junction bases not matched to a gene: 8. The study ran its PCR with 60 Vbeta and 13 Jbeta primers. Sequenced by immunoSEQ multiplex PCR; TCRdb stores in-frame clones only, minus some. The data contain 100,000 to 150,000 clones, about three quarters of them seen just once; the ten biggest clones take up roughly 2.7%. Sequencing used PBMCs. The chain has TRBV27 and TRBJ1-4; 8 bases are a match to TRBD1. The TCR comes from a woman in her sixties or seventies in good health and CMV-seropositive. CDR3 sequence reads: CASSPIDRGTTNEKLFF. The CDR3 DNA follows: TGTGCCAGCAGTCCTATCGACAGGGGAACAACTAATGAAAAACTGTTTTTT.